The clone carrying this TCR beta chain came up many times. No antigen is known for it. The entry originates in a study of early T cells in non-severe SARS-CoV-2 infection. TCRdb itself ran the 5' RACE reads through MiXCR, one entry per CDR3 protein. The sample lists around 52,000 distinct CDR3 sequences, about 5.9% seen once, with over 3.5% in the top ten. Study-wide findings and caveats: Private and CD4 specificities were missed by VDJdb matching, skewed to anti-spike CD8.

The CDR3 is made up of 14 amino acids. V gave up 0 bases and J gave up 2 bases, with 8 bases separating them. CDR1 is SGHRS, CDR2 YFSETQ, per germline. The sequenced material came from whole blood. The sequence was obtained from an adult who was a healthcare worker with PCR-confirmed SARS-CoV-2 infection or an uninfected control (not recorded which). The chain carries TRBV5-1 and TRBJ1-1; D uncertain. CDR3 sequence: CASSLGRINTEAFF. CDR3 sequence (DNA): TGCGCCAGCAGCTTGGGACGGATTAACACTGAAGCTTTCTTT.